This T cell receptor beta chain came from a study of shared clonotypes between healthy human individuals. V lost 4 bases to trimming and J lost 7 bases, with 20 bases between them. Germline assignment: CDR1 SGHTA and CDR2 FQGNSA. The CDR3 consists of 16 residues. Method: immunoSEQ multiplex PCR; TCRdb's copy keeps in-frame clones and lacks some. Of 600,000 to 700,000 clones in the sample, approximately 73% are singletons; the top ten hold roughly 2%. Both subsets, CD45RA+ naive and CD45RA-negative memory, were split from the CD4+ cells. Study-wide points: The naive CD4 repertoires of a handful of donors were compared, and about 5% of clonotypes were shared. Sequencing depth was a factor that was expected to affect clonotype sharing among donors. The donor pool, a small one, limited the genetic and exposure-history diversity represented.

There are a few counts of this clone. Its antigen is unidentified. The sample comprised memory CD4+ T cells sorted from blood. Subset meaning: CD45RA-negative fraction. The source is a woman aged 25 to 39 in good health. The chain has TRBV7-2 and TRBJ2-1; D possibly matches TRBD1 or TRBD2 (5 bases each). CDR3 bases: TGTGCCAGCAGCTGGGGGTCAGCACCTCCAAGGAATGAGCAGTTCTTC. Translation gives CASSWGSAPPRNEQFF.